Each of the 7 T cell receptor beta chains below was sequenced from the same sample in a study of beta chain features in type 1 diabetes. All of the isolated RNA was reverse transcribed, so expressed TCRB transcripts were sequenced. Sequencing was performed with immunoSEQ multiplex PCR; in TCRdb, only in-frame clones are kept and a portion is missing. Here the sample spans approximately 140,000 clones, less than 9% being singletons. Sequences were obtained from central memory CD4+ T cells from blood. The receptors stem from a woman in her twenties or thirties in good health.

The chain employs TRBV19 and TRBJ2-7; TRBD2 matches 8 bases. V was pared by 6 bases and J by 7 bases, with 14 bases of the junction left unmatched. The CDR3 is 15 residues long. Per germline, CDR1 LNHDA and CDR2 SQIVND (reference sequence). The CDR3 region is CASSDTAGVGMEQYF. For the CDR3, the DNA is TGTGCCAGTAGCGACACAGCGGGAGTGGGGATGGAGCAGTACTTC. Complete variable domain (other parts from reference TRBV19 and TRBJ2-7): DGGITQSPKYLFRKEGQNVTLSCEQNLNHDAMYWYRQDPGQGLRLIYYSQIVNDFQKGDIAEGYSVSREKKESFPLTVTSAQKNPTAFYLCASSDTAGVGMEQYFGPGTRLTVT.

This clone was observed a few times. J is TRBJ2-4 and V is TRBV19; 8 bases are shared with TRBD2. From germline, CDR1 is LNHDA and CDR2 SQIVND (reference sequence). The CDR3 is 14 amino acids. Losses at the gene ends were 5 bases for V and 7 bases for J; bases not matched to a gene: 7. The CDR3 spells CASSVSGTGNIQYF. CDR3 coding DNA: TGTGCCAGTAGTGTTAGCGGGACTGGCAACATTCAGTACTTC.

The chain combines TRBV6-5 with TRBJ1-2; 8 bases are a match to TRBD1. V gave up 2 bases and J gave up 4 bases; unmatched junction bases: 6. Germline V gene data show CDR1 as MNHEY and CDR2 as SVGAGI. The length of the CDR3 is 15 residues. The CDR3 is CASSYKYRGAYGYTF. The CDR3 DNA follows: TGTGCCAGCAGTTACAAATACAGGGGGGCCTATGGCTACACCTTC.

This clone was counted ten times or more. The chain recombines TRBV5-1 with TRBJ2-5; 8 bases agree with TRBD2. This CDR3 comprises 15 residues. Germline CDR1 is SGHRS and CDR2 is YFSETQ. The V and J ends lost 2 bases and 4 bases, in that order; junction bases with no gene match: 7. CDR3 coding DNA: TGCGCCAGCAGCTTTAGCGGGACGGGGATAGAGACCCAGTACTTC. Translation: CASSFSGTGIETQYF.

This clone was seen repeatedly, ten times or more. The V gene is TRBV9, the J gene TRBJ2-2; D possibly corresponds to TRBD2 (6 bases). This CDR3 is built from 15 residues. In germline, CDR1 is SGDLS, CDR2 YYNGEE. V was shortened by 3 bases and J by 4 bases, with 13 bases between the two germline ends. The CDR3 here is CASSGTPGGTGELFF. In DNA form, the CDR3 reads TGTGCCAGCAGCGGAACCCCCGGGGGCACCGGGGAGCTGTTTTTT.

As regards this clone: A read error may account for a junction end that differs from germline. CDR3 amino acids: CASSTTVQETQYF. For the CDR3, the DNA is TGTGCTAGCAGCACGACAGTCCAAGAGACCCAGTACTTC. The chain is built from TRBV7-7 and TRBJ2-5; weak D call: TRBD1 (5 bases). CDR3 length: 13 amino acids. CDR1 and CDR2 (germline): SSHAT, FNYEAQ (reference sequence).

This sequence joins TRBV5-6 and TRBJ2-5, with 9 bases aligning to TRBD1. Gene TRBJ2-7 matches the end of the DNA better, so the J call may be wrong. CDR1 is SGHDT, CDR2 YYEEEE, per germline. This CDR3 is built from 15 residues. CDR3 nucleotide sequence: TGTGCCAGCAGCATCATGACAGGGGGATTCTACGAGCAGTACTTC. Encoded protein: CASSIMTGGFYEQYF.